Below, 15 T cell receptor beta chains from the same sample are listed, as sequenced in a study of cytomegalovirus exposure and HLA in healthy donors. The study ran its PCR with 60 Vbeta and 13 Jbeta primers. Clones were read by immunoSEQ multiplex PCR, and TCRdb kept only the in-frame ones, dropping some. The table includes 120,000 or so clones, around 76% detected once. Source material: PBMCs. These TCRs come from a man aged 30-40 years in good health and CMV-seropositive.

This clone was seen just once. The chain is built from TRBV5-1 and TRBJ2-3; 16 bases agree with TRBD2. Germline V gene sequence: CDR1 SGHRS, CDR2 YFSETQ. J lost 6 bases, V lost 0 bases, and 4 bases had no gene match. The length of the CDR3 is 17 residues. The CDR3 DNA follows: TGCGCCAGCAGCTTGGATCCGGGACTAGCGGGGGGGGATACGCAGTATTTT. Protein product: CASSLDPGLAGGDTQYF.

The CDR3 loop reads CASSLRTQGGTDTQYF. DNA for the CDR3: TGTGCCAGCAGCTTGAGGACACAGGGAGGGACAGATACGCAGTATTTT. The chain combines TRBV5-6 with TRBJ2-3, with D possibly TRBD2 on 7 matching bases. Germline CDR1 is SGHDT and CDR2 is YYEEEE. The CDR3 spans 16 residues. V lost 1 base to trimming and J lost 3 bases, with 15 bases between them.

This chain joins TRBV29-1 and TRBJ1-1, with 7 bases identical to TRBD1. The J segment lost 4 bases and the V segment lost 5 bases, leaving 4 bases of the junction unmatched. Germline V gene lookup returns CDR1 SQVTM and CDR2 ANQGSEA. The CDR3 contains 12 residues. The CDR3: CSVYPGGTEAFF. DNA of the CDR3: TGCAGCGTTTATCCAGGGGGCACTGAAGCTTTCTTT.

The rearrangement links TRBV18 to TRBJ2-1; D is perhaps TRBD1 (6 bases). Germline CDR1 reads KGHSH; CDR2 reads LQKENI. The ends were cut back, 3 bases at V and 7 bases at J, with 19 bases in the middle. The CDR3 runs 16 residues. CDR3 sequence: CASSPLTGLTGNEQFF. In DNA, the CDR3 is TGTGCCAGCTCACCCTTAACAGGGCTCACCGGTAATGAGCAGTTCTTC.

The chain employs TRBV28 and TRBJ1-6, with TRBD1 matching over 7 bases. The CDR3 length is 15 residues. Trimming removed 7 bases from V and 6 bases from J; junction bases left unmatched: 9. In germline, CDR1 is MDHEN, CDR2 SYDVKM. This CDR3 reads CASTIPPGGNSPLHF. The CDR3 coding sequence is TGTGCCAGCACCATTCCCCCAGGGGGTAATTCACCCCTCCACTTT. Full variable domain (missing parts from reference TRBV28 and TRBJ1-6): DVKVTQSSRYLVKRTGEKVFLECVQDMDHENMFWYRQDPGLGLRLIYFSYDVKMKEKGDIPEGYSVSREKKERFSLILESASTNQTSMYLCASTIPPGGNSPLHFGNGTRLTVT.

The V and J genes are TRBV6-4 and TRBJ1-5; no clear D gene. CDR1 and CDR2 from the germline V gene are MRHNA and SNTAGT. This CDR3 region has 14 residues. V lost 3 bases and J 4 bases, leaving 10 bases between the germline ends. Here the CDR3 reads CASSERAGNQPQHF. The CDR3 nucleotides read TGTGCCAGCAGTGAGAGGGCAGGTAATCAGCCCCAGCATTTT.

The chain has TRBV7-7 and TRBJ2-5; 7 bases agree with TRBD1. The CDR3 is 15 amino acids. The V and J ends lost 6 bases and 4 bases, in that order; junction bases with no gene match: 11. Per the germline V gene, CDR1 is SSHAT and CDR2 is FNYEAQ (reference sequence). CDR3 bases: TGTGCCAGCAGTCAGACAGGGAACGGAGCAGAGACCCAGTACTTC. It is translated as CASSQTGNGAETQYF.

This clone was seen only a few times. DNA for the CDR3: TGTGCCAGCAGCTTACCGGGAGAGGGTCGTGAAAAACTGTTTTTT. Translation gives CASSLPGEGREKLFF. The J gene is TRBJ1-4, the V gene TRBV5-4, with D uncertain. Trimming took off 2 bases at V and 7 bases at J, with 15 bases between the two ends. CDR1 and CDR2 from the germline V gene are SGHNT and YYREEE (reference sequence). The CDR3 totals 15 residues.

This sequence joins TRBV5-1 and TRBJ1-2; 8 positions match TRBD1. Germline CDR1 is SGHRS and CDR2 is YFSETQ. The CDR3 extends over 13 amino acids. Trimming removed 0 bases from V and 6 bases from J; junction bases left unmatched: 1. CDR3 bases: TGCGCCAGCAGCTTGGGACAGGGGCATGGCTACACCTTC. Its protein is CASSLGQGHGYTF.

Comments on this clone: The junction departs from germline at one end; a sequencing error may be responsible. V gene TRBV11-2 combines with J gene TRBJ2-1; 8 bases map to TRBD2. Germline CDR1 and CDR2: SGHAT and FQNNGV. The CDR3 is made up of 15 amino acids. The CDR3 here is CASSQVAGGYNEQFF. Written as DNA, the CDR3 is TGCGCCAGCAGCCAAGTGGCGGGGGGCTACAATGAGCAGTTCTTC. Based on the CDR3 plus reference TRBV11-2 and TRBJ2-1, the full variable domain is EAGVAQSPRYKIIEKRQSVAFWCNPISGHATLYWYQQILGQGPKLLIQFQNNGVVDDSQLPKDRFSAERLKGVDSTLKIQPAKLEDSAVYLCASSQVAGGYNEQFFGPGTRLTVL.

CDR3 sequence (DNA): TGTGCCAGCAGTGCCCACAGGGGGCGCGCCGGGGAGCTGTTTTTT. This encodes CASSAHRGRAGELFF. The rearrangement uses TRBV6-1 and TRBJ2-2; 9 nucleotides line up with TRBD1. This CDR3 is built from 15 residues. Germline loops: CDR1 MNHNS, CDR2 SASEGT. Unmatched junction bases numbered 6, after V lost 4 bases and J lost 6 bases.

This sequence joins TRBV15 and TRBJ1-2, with 7 bases fitting TRBD1. The CDR3 runs to 15 residues. J gave up 8 bases and V 5 bases, and 14 bases lay outside the gene matches. Per germline, CDR1 LNHNV and CDR2 YYDKDF (reference sequence). The CDR3 is CATSALGQVAVGYTF. The CDR3 nucleotides are TGTGCCACCAGCGCACTTGGACAGGTGGCTGTAGGCTACACCTTC. Drawing the rest from reference TRBV15 and TRBJ1-2, the complete variable domain is DAMVIQNPRYQVTQFGKPVTLSCSQTLNHNVMYWYQQKSSQAPKLLFHYYDKDFNNEADTPDNFQSRRPNTSFCFLDIRSPGLGDTAMYLCATSALGQVAVGYTFGSGTRLTVV.

This chain connects TRBV6-5 to TRBJ1-6; D is undetermined. This CDR3 is 15 amino acids long. The germline V gene has CDR1 MNHEY and CDR2 SVGAGI. V lost 0 bases and J 6 bases, leaving 9 bases between the germline ends. CDR3 sequence reads: CASSYSTGGNSPLHF. CDR3 DNA sequence: TGTGCCAGCAGTTACTCGACGGGTGGTAATTCACCCCTCCACTTT.

The chain is built from TRBV7-2 and TRBJ2-5; tentatively, D is TRBD1 (6 bases). The CDR3 has 15 residues. V lost 4 bases and J lost 3, with 15 bases in between. Germline CDR1 is SGHTA and CDR2 is FQGNSA. CDR3 coding DNA: TGTGCCAGCAGCTCGTGGCTGGACAGTGAAGAGACCCAGTACTTC. Its translation is CASSSWLDSEETQYF. Drawing the rest from reference TRBV7-2 and TRBJ2-5, the complete variable domain is GAGVSQSPSNKVTEKGKDVELRCDPISGHTALYWYRQSLGQGLEFLIYFQGNSAPDKSGLPSDRFSAERTGGSVSTLTIQRTQQEDSAVYLCASSSWLDSEETQYFGPGTRLLVL.

The chain combines TRBV28 with TRBJ2-3; TRBD2 matches 8 bases. Germline loops: CDR1 MDHEN, CDR2 SYDVKM. V lost 3 bases to trimming and J lost 4 bases; unmatched junction nucleotides: 12. The CDR3 consists of 17 residues. The CDR3 DNA reads TGTGCCAGCAGTTTCCTCCCGGAGACTAGCGTAGCAGATACGCAGTATTTT. It translates to CASSFLPETSVADTQYF.